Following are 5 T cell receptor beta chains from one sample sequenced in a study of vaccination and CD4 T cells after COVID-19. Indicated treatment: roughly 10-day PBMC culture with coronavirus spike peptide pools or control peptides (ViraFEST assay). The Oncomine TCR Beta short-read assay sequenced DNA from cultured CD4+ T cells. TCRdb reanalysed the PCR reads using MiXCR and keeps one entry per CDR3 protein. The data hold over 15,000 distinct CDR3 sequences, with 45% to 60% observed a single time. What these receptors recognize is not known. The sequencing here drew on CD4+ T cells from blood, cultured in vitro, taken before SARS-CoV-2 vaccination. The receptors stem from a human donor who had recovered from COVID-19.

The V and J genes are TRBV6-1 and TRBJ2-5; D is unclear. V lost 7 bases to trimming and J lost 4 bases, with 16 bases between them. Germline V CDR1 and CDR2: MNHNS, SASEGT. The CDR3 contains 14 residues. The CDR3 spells CASTGPRSAETQYF. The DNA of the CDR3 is TGTGCCAGCACCGGTCCGCGGTCGGCAGAGACCCAGTACTTC.

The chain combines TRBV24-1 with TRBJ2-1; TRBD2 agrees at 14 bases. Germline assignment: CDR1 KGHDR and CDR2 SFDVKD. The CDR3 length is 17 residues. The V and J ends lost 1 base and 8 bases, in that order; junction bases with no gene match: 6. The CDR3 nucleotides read TGTGCCACCAGTGATTTCGGGACTAGCGGGAGCGCCGATGAGCAGTTCTTC. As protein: CATSDFGTSGSADEQFF.

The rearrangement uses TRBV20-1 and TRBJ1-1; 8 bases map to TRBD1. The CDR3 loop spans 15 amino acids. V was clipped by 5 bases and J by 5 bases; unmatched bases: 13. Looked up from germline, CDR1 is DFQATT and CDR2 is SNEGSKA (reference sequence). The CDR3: CSARVFDRGRTEAFF. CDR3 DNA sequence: TGCAGTGCTCGAGTATTTGACAGGGGAAGGACTGAAGCTTTCTTT.

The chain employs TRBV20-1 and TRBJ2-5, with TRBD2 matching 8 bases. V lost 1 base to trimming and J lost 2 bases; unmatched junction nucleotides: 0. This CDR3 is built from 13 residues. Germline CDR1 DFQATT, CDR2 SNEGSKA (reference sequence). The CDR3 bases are TGCAGTGCTAGAGTAGCGGGACAAGAGACCCAGTACTTC. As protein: CSARVAGQETQYF.

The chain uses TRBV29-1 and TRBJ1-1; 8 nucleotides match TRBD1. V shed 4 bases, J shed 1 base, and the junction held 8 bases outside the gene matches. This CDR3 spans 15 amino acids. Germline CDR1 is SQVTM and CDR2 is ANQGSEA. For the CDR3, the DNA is TGCAGCGTTGGGGGGGACAGGCGTCGGAACACTGAAGCTTTCTTT. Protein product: CSVGGDRRRNTEAFF.